The T cell receptor beta chain described here comes from a study of cytomegalovirus exposure and HLA in healthy donors. Amplification used 60 Vbeta primers and 13 Jbeta primers. The assay was immunoSEQ multiplex PCR, and TCRdb's table has in-frame clones only and misses some. The profile shows some 77,000 clones, approximately 80% of them singletons. The source material was PBMCs. The TCR comes from a woman aged 45-59 years in good health and CMV-seropositive.

The CDR3 DNA reads TGCGCCAGCAGCCAGGGACAGGGGGCGGCAGATACGCAGTATTTT. Translation gives CASSQGQGAADTQYF. This chain links TRBV4-1 with TRBJ2-3, with TRBD1 matching over 12 bases. The CDR3 length is 15 residues. Trimming took 3 bases from V and 4 from J; bases not matched to a gene: 2. The V gene's germline CDR1 is MGHRA and CDR2 YSYEKL.